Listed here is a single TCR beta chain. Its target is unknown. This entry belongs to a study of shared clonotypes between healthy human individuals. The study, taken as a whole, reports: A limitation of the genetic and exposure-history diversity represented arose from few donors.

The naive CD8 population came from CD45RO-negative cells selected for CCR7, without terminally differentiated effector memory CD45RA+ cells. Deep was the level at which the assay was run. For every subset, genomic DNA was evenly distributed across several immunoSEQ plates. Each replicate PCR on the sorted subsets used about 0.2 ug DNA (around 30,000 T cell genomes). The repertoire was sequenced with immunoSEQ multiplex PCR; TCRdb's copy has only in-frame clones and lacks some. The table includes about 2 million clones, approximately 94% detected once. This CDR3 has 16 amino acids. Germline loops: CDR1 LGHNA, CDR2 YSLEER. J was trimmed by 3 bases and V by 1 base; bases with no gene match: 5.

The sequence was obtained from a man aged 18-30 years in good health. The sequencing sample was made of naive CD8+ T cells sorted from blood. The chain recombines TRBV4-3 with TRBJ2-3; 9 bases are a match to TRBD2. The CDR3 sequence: CASSQGGRGKTDTQYF. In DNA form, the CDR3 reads TGCGCCAGCAGCCAAGGCGGGAGGGGAAAGACAGATACGCAGTATTTT.